These 9 T cell receptor beta chains share one sample of origin, sequenced in a study of STAT5B mutations in CD4+ large granular lymphocyte leukemia. The data were produced by immunoSEQ multiplex PCR, yet TCRdb's version contains in-frame clones alone and is incomplete. The table records approximately 27,000 clones, 81% of them present only once. Sequencing was carried out using CD4+ T cells from blood buffy coats. All receptors derive from a human donor in good health.

The chain links TRBV6-5 to TRBJ2-1; tentatively, D is TRBD1 (6 bases). CDR3 size: 16 residues. Germline lookup yields CDR1 MNHEY and CDR2 SVGAGI. The V end lost 0 bases, the J end lost 0 bases, and 9 bases lay between the germline ends. The CDR3 spells CASSYSGASSYNEQFF. As DNA, the CDR3 is TGTGCCAGCAGTTACTCGGGGGCCAGCTCCTACAATGAGCAGTTCTTC.

A few counts support this clone. The chain carries TRBV11-2 and TRBJ1-1, with D tentatively TRBD1 (5 bases). Germline assignment: CDR1 SGHAT and CDR2 FQNNGV. The V gene lost 3 bases and the J gene lost 1 base, with 12 bases spanning the gap. CDR3 size: 15 residues. CDR3 nucleotide sequence: TGTGCCAGCAGCTTCGGTACGAGGGGGAACACTGAAGCTTTCTTT. As protein: CASSFGTRGNTEAFF.

This clone appeared a single time. The rearrangement joins TRBV14 to TRBJ2-1, with 12 bases lining up with TRBD2. The CDR3 is 17 residues long. Per germline, CDR1 SGHDN and CDR2 FVKESK. Trimming at V came to 4 bases and at J to 8 bases, leaving 12 bases not matched to a gene. CDR3 DNA sequence: TGTGCCAGCAGCCGAAGCTTGGGACTAGCGGGTCTAGATGAGCAGTTCTTC. It specifies CASSRSLGLAGLDEQFF.

The chain has TRBV5-4 and TRBJ1-2; 7 positions agree with TRBD1. CDR1 and CDR2 from the germline V gene are SGHNT and YYREEE (reference sequence). With V trimmed by 0 bases and J by 5 bases, 13 bases remained unmatched. The CDR3 is 17 residues long. Here the CDR3 DNA reads TGTGCCAGCAGCTTGGGCGGGGGAGGGGGCATGGGGTATGGCTACACCTTC. Translating gives CASSLGGGGGMGYGYTF.

The CDR3 sequence: CASSLGTPLDNEQFF. CDR3 DNA: TGCGCCAGCAGCTTGGGGACTCCTCTGGACAATGAGCAGTTCTTC. The chain uses TRBV5-1 and TRBJ2-1; the D gene is possibly TRBD2 (5 bases). CDR3 length: 15 amino acids. The V end was cut by 0 bases, the J end by 5 bases, with 12 bases between. Germline CDR1 and CDR2: SGHRS and YFSETQ.

The rearrangement links TRBV4-2 to TRBJ2-3; a weak D match, TRBD2 (6 bases). V shed 1 base and J shed 6 bases, with 11 bases lying between them. The V gene's germline CDR1 is LGHNA and CDR2 YNFKEQ. The CDR3 spans 14 residues. CDR3 bases: TGTGCCAGCAGCCAAGTCGGGACTGTCGATACGCAGTATTTT. Residues: CASSQVGTVDTQYF.

V usage is TRBV5-4 and J usage is TRBJ2-6, with 9 bases lining up with TRBD2. Trimming at V came to 0 bases and at J to 4 bases, leaving 5 bases not matched to a gene. This CDR3 comprises 17 residues. Germline V gene data show CDR1 as SGHNT and CDR2 as YYREEE (reference sequence). Here the CDR3 DNA reads TGTGCCAGCAGCTTGGGGGGACTAGCTCCCGGGGCCAACGTCCTGACTTTC. This gives the protein CASSLGGLAPGANVLTF. Using reference TRBV5-4 and TRBJ2-6 for the parts outside the CDR3, the full variable domain is ETGVTQSPTHLIKTRGQQVTLRCSSQSGHNTVSWYQQALGQGPQFIFQYYREEENGRGNFPPRFSGLQFPNYSSELNVNALELDDSALYLCASSLGGLAPGANVLTFGAGSRLTVL.

The chain employs TRBV7-6 and TRBJ2-7; 8 bases agree with TRBD1. Germline V gene data show CDR1 as SGHVS and CDR2 as FNYEAQ. Trimming cost V 1 base and J 3 bases; bases outside gene matches: 5. CDR3 size: 15 residues. The CDR3 DNA follows: TGTGCCAGCAGCTTAGGCCGAGGACAGGGCTACGAGCAGTACTTC. Its protein is CASSLGRGQGYEQYF.

The chain recombines TRBV19 with TRBJ1-3, with D unresolved. The CDR3 has 12 residues. Germline V gene data show CDR1 as LNHDA and CDR2 as SQIVND (reference sequence). Between the trimmed V and J ends, which lost 4 bases and 2 bases, there was a span of 3 bases. CDR3 amino acids: CASSTAGNTIYF. DNA for the CDR3: TGTGCCAGTAGTACAGCTGGAAACACCATATATTTT.